The 24 T cell receptor beta chains below all came from one sample that was sequenced in a study of T cells after yellow fever vaccination (dated by TCRdb to the late 2010s). The label giving this sample's treatment or condition can be read as: live attenuated yellow fever vaccine strain. The library relied on 5' RACE. For sequencing, an Illumina HiSeq 2500 was employed. TCRdb reran the public reads through fastp at Q25 and MiXCR, keeping productive beta chains. Identical CDR3 proteins give one entry, which carries the most common genes and DNA. The sample records around 530,000 distinct CDR3 sequences, around 17% of which are singletons. Roughly a sixth of the sample is taken by the ten largest. The source material was PBMCs, sampled about 5 days after the first yellow fever vaccination. These TCRs come from a man aged 18 to 29 who received the YFV17D yellow fever vaccine.

This clonotype was observed a handful of times. This chain links TRBV19 with TRBJ2-2; 13 bases match TRBD2. Germline-derived CDR1 and CDR2 are LNHDA and SQIVND (reference sequence). With 4 bases clipped from V and 2 bases from J, the junction kept 16 bases outside the gene matches. This CDR3 has 21 residues. The CDR3: CASSTRGRGLAGEINTGELFF. The CDR3 DNA follows: TGTGCCAGTAGTACCAGGGGGAGAGGACTAGCGGGGGAGATTAACACCGGGGAGCTGTTTTTT.

The chain couples TRBV4-3 to TRBJ2-1; a possible D gene is TRBD2 (5 bases). The V end lost 3 bases, the J end lost 6 bases, and 12 bases lay between the germline ends. CDR1 and CDR2 (germline): LGHNA, YSLEER. The length of the CDR3 is 14 residues. The CDR3 region has the DNA TGCGCCAGCAGCCATTCAGATAGCGTCAATGAGCAGTTCTTC. Protein product: CASSHSDSVNEQFF.

This clonotype has a handful of counts. The rearrangement links TRBV11-2 to TRBJ2-3; 16 nucleotides agree with TRBD2. The germline gives CDR1 SGHAT, CDR2 FQNNGV. The CDR3 loop spans 18 amino acids. The V and J ends lost 5 bases and 3 bases, in that order; junction bases with no gene match: 8. The CDR3, as DNA: TGTGCCAGCAGCCGGGGACTAGCGGGGGGGCGCGGGACAGATACGCAGTATTTT. Protein product: CASSRGLAGGRGTDTQYF.

The J gene is TRBJ2-1, the V gene TRBV5-1, with 13 bases that match TRBD2. Germline CDR1 reads SGHRS; CDR2 reads YFSETQ. The CDR3 runs 15 residues. J was trimmed by 7 bases and V by 4 bases; bases with no gene match: 5. DNA of the CDR3: TGCGCCAGCAGCCGGGGACTAGCGGGGCCAAATGAGCAGTTCTTC. Residues: CASSRGLAGPNEQFF.

This clonotype has just a few counts. The gene calls are TRBV7-9 and TRBJ2-2; D gene unclear. Trimming shortened V by 1 base and J by 10 bases, and 10 bases separated the two germline ends. Germline V gene sequence: CDR1 SEHNR, CDR2 FQNEAQ (reference sequence). The length of the CDR3 is 13 residues. The CDR3 sequence is CASSLEGREELFF. CDR3 bases: TGTGCCAGCAGCTTAGAAGGACGCGAGGAGCTGTTTTTT.

The sample holds a few counts of this clonotype. The rearrangement joins TRBV7-9 to TRBJ2-6; TRBD1 matches 10 bases. CDR3 size: 16 residues. CDR1 SEHNR and CDR2 FQNEAQ come from the germline V gene (reference sequence). Trimming at V came to 5 bases and at J to 2 bases, leaving 3 bases not matched to a gene. The chain's CDR3 is CASSRQGAPGANVLTF. The CDR3 DNA is TGTGCCAGCAGCCGACAGGGGGCTCCTGGGGCCAACGTCCTGACTTTC.

This clonotype was counted many times. The genes are TRBV13 and TRBJ1-1, with D unresolved. Trimming removed 2 bases from V and 1 base from J, with 8 bases in between. The CDR3 runs 14 residues. Germline CDR1 reads PRHDT; CDR2 reads FYEKMQ (reference sequence). The CDR3 is CASSLLPGNTEAFF. As DNA, the CDR3 is TGTGCCAGCAGCTTACTCCCAGGGAACACTGAAGCTTTCTTT.

This clonotype was seen more than once but under ten times. V gene TRBV12-3 or TRBV12-4 combines with J gene TRBJ2-1; the D is unclear. V shed 7 bases and J shed 2 bases, with 12 bases lying between them. CDR3 length: 14 residues. CDR3 protein: CASTRALTYNEQFF. The CDR3 region has the DNA TGTGCCAGCACTAGGGCGCTCACCTACAATGAGCAGTTCTTC.

In its sample, this clonotype was seen a few times. The V call is TRBV24-1, the J call TRBJ1-1; the D gene is possibly TRBD1 (5 bases). This CDR3 contains 13 residues. Germline CDR1 is KGHDR and CDR2 is SFDVKD. V was trimmed by 6 bases and J by 0 bases, leaving 7 bases between them. Here the CDR3 DNA reads TGTGCCACCAGTTCGACAGTGAACACTGAAGCTTTCTTT. Amino acid sequence: CATSSTVNTEAFF.

The sample holds a few counts of this clonotype. The rearrangement links TRBV6-5 to TRBJ1-2; possibly TRBD1 for D (5 bases). V gave up 0 bases and J gave up 2 bases, with 10 bases separating them. CDR3 size: 15 residues. Germline V gene data show CDR1 as MNHEY and CDR2 as SVGAGI. CDR3 sequence: CASSYSPGHNYGYTF. The DNA for the CDR3 is TGTGCCAGCAGTTACTCACCCGGACACAACTATGGCTACACCTTC.

This clonotype was found many times. This rearrangement joins TRBV28 to TRBJ2-3, with TRBD2 matching over 9 bases. With V trimmed by 5 bases and J by 4 bases, 7 bases remained unmatched. CDR1 and CDR2 from the germline V gene are MDHEN and SYDVKM. CDR3 length: 15 amino acids. CDR3: CASSTSGGPPDTQYF. CDR3 DNA: TGTGCCAGCAGTACCAGCGGGGGGCCCCCAGATACGCAGTATTTT.

For the CDR3, the DNA is TGTGCCAGTAGTATAAAGACAGGGGCAAATGAGCAGTTCTTC. This encodes CASSIKTGANEQFF. V is TRBV19 and J is TRBJ2-1; 8 bases line up with TRBD1. The germline V gene encodes CDR1 LNHDA and CDR2 SQIVND (reference sequence). J was trimmed by 7 bases and V by 2 bases; bases with no gene match: 4. CDR3 length equals 14 residues.

The V call is TRBV7-2, the J call TRBJ2-5; D unresolved. The V gene's germline CDR1 is SGHTA and CDR2 FQGNSA. The CDR3 covers 13 residues. Trimming stripped 2 bases from V and 7 bases from J, with 11 bases between. In DNA, the CDR3 is TGTGCCAGCAGCTTACCCTCACCGGGGACCCAGTACTTC. Translation gives CASSLPSPGTQYF.

This clonotype has a count of ten or more. The chain has TRBV5-1 and TRBJ1-2; D is ambiguous. The CDR3 is made up of 16 amino acids. The V and J ends lost 1 base and 0 bases respectively, with 13 bases between them. Germline V gene data show CDR1 as SGHRS and CDR2 as YFSETQ. Here the CDR3 DNA reads TGCGCCAGCAGCTTGAACTCTCAGAAAGCTAACTATGGCTACACCTTC. Translating it yields CASSLNSQKANYGYTF.

V and J are TRBV12-3 or TRBV12-4 and TRBJ1-1; D gene unclear. The CDR3 contains 15 residues. With 5 bases removed from V and 0 bases from J, the gap between germline ends came to 13 bases. The CDR3 is CASSPLRVMNTEAFF. The CDR3 DNA reads TGTGCCAGCAGTCCCCTCCGGGTCATGAACACTGAAGCTTTCTTT.

At least ten counts were recorded for this clonotype. The chain combines TRBV7-2 with TRBJ2-7; 7 nucleotides match TRBD2. The CDR3 is 16 amino acids. In germline, CDR1 is SGHTA, CDR2 FQGNSA. The CDR3 region is CASSLDSGFSSGSLTV. The CDR3 coding sequence is TGTGCCAGCAGCTTAGATAGTGGATTCTCTAGCGGCTCTCTCACAGTC.

The chain has TRBV4-2 and TRBJ2-5; 14 nucleotides match TRBD2. Trimming removed 4 bases from V and 4 bases from J; junction bases left unmatched: 14. CDR3 size: 19 residues. The germline gives CDR1 LGHNA, CDR2 YNFKEQ. The CDR3: CASSPSWGGGLAGGETQYF. The CDR3 DNA follows: TGTGCCAGCAGCCCATCCTGGGGTGGCGGACTAGCGGGGGGAGAGACCCAGTACTTC.

This clonotype was counted between two and nine times. This chain links TRBV9 with TRBJ2-3, with 9 bases matching TRBD2. Germline CDR1 SGDLS, CDR2 YYNGEE. J lost 4 bases, V lost 0 bases, and 9 bases had no gene match. This CDR3 is built from 17 residues. The CDR3 DNA reads TGTGCCAGCAGCGTAGGGCAGCGGGGGGTTTCTTCAGATACGCAGTATTTT. It translates to CASSVGQRGVSSDTQYF.

This clonotype was detected a few times. This chain uses TRBV11-2 with TRBJ2-7; D is unresolved. The CDR3 sequence is 13 residues long. V was clipped by 4 bases and J by 1 base, with 8 bases between them. From germline, CDR1 is SGHAT and CDR2 FQNNGV. CDR3 sequence: CASSSLISYEQYF. The CDR3 bases are TGTGCCAGCAGCTCACTAATTTCCTACGAGCAGTACTTC.

This chain uses TRBV2 with TRBJ2-1; D perhaps matches TRBD1 (5 bases). The V end was cut by 8 bases, the J end by 7 bases, with 9 bases between. The CDR3 contains 11 residues. Germline assignment: CDR1 SNHLY and CDR2 FYNNEI. The DNA for the CDR3 is TGTGCCAGCTGTAGGGGAAATGAGCAGTTCTTC. It is translated as CASCRGNEQFF. The full variable domain, in which reference TRBV2 and TRBJ2-1 provide the parts outside the CDR3, is EPEVTQTPSHQVTQMGQEVILRCVPISNHLYFYWYRQILGQKVEFLVSFYNNEISEKSEIFDDQFSVERPDGSNFTLKIRSTKLEDSAMYFCASCRGNEQFFGPGTRLTVL.

This clonotype was detected only a few times. The chain uses TRBV7-8 and TRBJ1-2; D call uncertain. Trimming removed 2 bases from V and 3 bases from J, with 19 bases in between. The CDR3 has 17 residues. Germline CDR1 SGHVS, CDR2 FQNEAQ. The CDR3: CASSLKRVPEGDYGYTF. CDR3 in DNA: TGTGCCAGCAGCTTAAAAAGGGTTCCCGAGGGAGACTATGGCTACACCTTC. The full variable domain, its missing parts supplied by reference TRBV7-8 and TRBJ1-2, is GAGVSQSPRYKVAKRGQDVALRCDPISGHVSLFWYQQALGQGPEFLTYFQNEAQLDKSGLPSDRFFAERPEGSVSTLKIQRTQQEDSAVYLCASSLKRVPEGDYGYTFGSGTRLTVV.

The table lists this clonotype with a few counts. The chain combines TRBV7-2 with TRBJ1-1, with 11 bases fitting TRBD1. The junction had 12 bases not matched to a gene; V was cut back by 8 bases and J by 4 bases. Germline assignment: CDR1 SGHTA and CDR2 FQGNSA. The CDR3 is 16 amino acids. The CDR3 reads CASLPGQGVLSTEAFF. CDR3 nucleotides: TGTGCCAGCCTTCCGGGACAGGGGGTCCTGAGCACTGAAGCTTTCTTT.

This clonotype has a handful of counts. DNA for the CDR3: TGTGCCATCAGTGCGGGGGGTGCCCAAGAGACCCAGTACTTC. This translates into CAISAGGAQETQYF. This chain connects TRBV10-3 to TRBJ2-5, with 7 bases fitting TRBD2. Per the germline V gene, CDR1 is ENHRY and CDR2 is SYGVKD. After removal of 4 bases from V and 1 base from J, the junction contained 3 bases not matched to a gene. The length of the CDR3 is 14 residues.

The V gene is TRBV7-9, the J gene TRBJ1-1; 7 nucleotides agree with TRBD1. This CDR3 spans 16 amino acids. Germline CDR1 is SEHNR and CDR2 is FQNEAQ (reference sequence). Trimming at V came to 4 bases and at J to 3 bases, leaving 11 bases not matched to a gene. The CDR3 region has the DNA TGTGCCAGCAGCTCCACGGGACAGCGAGGCCACACTGAAGCTTTCTTT. Amino acids: CASSSTGQRGHTEAFF. Full variable domain (remainder filled in from reference TRBV7-9 and TRBJ1-1): DTGVSQNPRHKITKRGQNVTFRCDPISEHNRLYWYRQTLGQGPEFLTYFQNEAQLEKSRLLSDRFSAERPKGSFSTLEIQRTEQGDSAMYLCASSSTGQRGHTEAFFGQGTRLTVV.